Sequencing of this T cell receptor (beta chain) was carried out in a study of blood T cell repertoires in COVID-19. Looking at the study overall: Some COVID-19 samples were acute and others convalescent; all came from the United States, Italy and Spain. PBMCs, B-cell-depleted T cells, or T cells provided the cDNA or gDNA that made up the material.

The germline gives CDR1 MGHRA, CDR2 YSYEKL. This CDR3 contains 14 residues. V gave up 2 bases and J gave up 4 bases, with 11 bases separating them. The authors' processing: Estimated nucleated cell counts came from reference gene primer amplification. TCRdb's copy holds only in-frame clones and misses some; the assay was immunoSEQ multiplex PCR. The V and J calls and clone size come from that table; D and trimming were worked out from the DNA. The data contain 650,000 to 800,000 clones, over 80% of them singletons. V is TRBV4-1 and J is TRBJ1-2; TRBD1 is a possible D gene (5 bases). The sequenced sample consisted of peripheral blood. The clonotype was recovered from a young woman with acute or convalescent COVID-19. CDR3: CASSQPTDLYGYTF. The DNA for the CDR3 is TGCGCCAGCAGCCAACCGACAGATCTCTATGGCTACACCTTC.